One TCR beta chain is described in this entry. Its target is not known. These data are taken from a study of shared clonotypes between healthy human individuals. Study-wide results and limits: A reduction in generation probabilities was seen for non-shared clonotypes relative to those shared by all four donors.

Methods used by the authors: Sequence data from immunoSEQ were junction-only and lacked quality scores; consequently, filtering differed. TCRdb keeps only in-frame clones here, not all; method: immunoSEQ multiplex PCR. From that table come the V and J calls and clone size; the DNA was used to work out D and trimming. This table holds a few million clones, 90% to 95% found once. Trimming left V 5 bases short and J 3 bases short, with 17 bases between. The germline CDR1 and CDR2 sequences are MNHEY and SMNVEV (reference sequence). The CDR3 has 15 amino acids. The genes are TRBV27 and TRBJ2-7; D is possibly TRBD1 (6 bases). This receptor was identified in a man aged 18 to 30 in good health. Sequenced material: naive CD4+ T cells sorted from blood. The subset here: CD45RA+ positively selected. For the CDR3, the DNA is TGTGCCAGCAGTCCAGTCCGGGACAATCACTACGAGCAGTACTTC. Translated, it gives CASSPVRDNHYEQYF.